What follows are 15 T cell receptor beta chains derived from one specimen sequenced in a study of glioma-infiltrating T cells. Amplification of TCR alpha and beta CDR3 regions from RNA used iRepertoire nested multiplex PCR. Using its own MiXCR run on the multiplex PCR reads, TCRdb lists one record per CDR3 protein. The sample lists some 130,000 distinct CDR3 sequences, about 25% occurring once. The specimen sequenced was glioma tissue, nonneoplastic brain tissue, or PBMCs (not recorded which). All receptors derive from a human donor with low-grade glioma or glioblastoma, undergoing nonglioma brain surgery, or in good health (not recorded which).

This clonotype was picked up a small number of times. This chain joins TRBV6-1 and TRBJ2-2; 8 bases are a match to TRBD1. Trimming at V came to 11 bases and at J to 4 bases, leaving 6 bases not matched to a gene. The CDR3 is 13 residues long. Germline CDR1 reads MNHNS; CDR2 reads SASEGT. The CDR3 is CAGQGIGTGELFF. CDR3 in DNA: TGTGCCGGACAGGGTATTGGCACCGGGGAGCTGTTTTTT.

This clonotype was observed at least ten times. The chain links TRBV6-6 to TRBJ2-1; D is possibly TRBD1 (5 bases). The CDR3 totals 14 residues. The germline V gene encodes CDR1 MNHNY and CDR2 SVGAGI (reference sequence). Trimming removed 2 bases at V and 3 bases at J, with 8 bases between. The CDR3 loop is CASSYMGHYNEQFF. CDR3 DNA: TGTGCCAGCAGTTACATGGGGCACTACAATGAGCAGTTCTTC.

The chain joins TRBV5-1 to TRBJ1-1, with 7 bases that match TRBD1. The CDR3 length is 13 residues. Germline lookup yields CDR1 SGHRS and CDR2 YFSETQ. J gave up 4 bases and V 3 bases, and 3 bases lay outside the gene matches. The DNA of the CDR3 is TGCGCCAGCAGCTCGACAGGGAGCACTGAAGCTTTCTTT. Translated: CASSSTGSTEAFF.

The V gene is TRBV24-1, the J gene TRBJ1-3; D not certain. Germline V lookup: CDR1 KGHDR, CDR2 SFDVKD. V lost 2 bases, J lost 0 bases, and 10 bases lay in between. CDR3 length: 16 residues. CDR3 in DNA: TGTGCCACCAGTGATTCCCAGGTCCGCTCTGGAAACACCATATATTTT. Translating it yields CATSDSQVRSGNTIYF.

The V call is TRBV28, the J call TRBJ2-2; D gene uncertain. CDR3 length: 12 residues. The V gene's germline CDR1 is MDHEN and CDR2 SYDVKM. V was shortened by 3 bases and J by 7 bases, with 6 bases between the two germline ends. This chain's CDR3 is CASSLEYGELFF. CDR3 nucleotide sequence: TGTGCCAGCAGTTTGGAGTACGGGGAGCTGTTTTTT.

This clonotype has ten or more counts. The V call is TRBV6-1, the J call TRBJ2-1; 14 bases map to TRBD2. The CDR3 is 15 residues long. The V segment lost 10 bases and the J segment 7 bases; nucleotides outside the gene matches: 9. Germline CDR1 MNHNS, CDR2 SASEGT. CDR3 protein: CATQPGTSGGNEQFF. CDR3 nucleotide sequence: TGTGCCACTCAACCAGGGACTAGCGGGGGTAATGAGCAGTTCTTC.

This clonotype has a handful of counts. The chain joins TRBV6-1 to TRBJ2-6; 8 nucleotides match TRBD1. The J segment lost 2 bases and the V segment lost 11 bases, leaving 11 bases of the junction unmatched. The CDR3 is made up of 16 amino acids. Germline-derived CDR1 and CDR2 are MNHNS and SASEGT. CDR3 bases: TGTGCCTTGAGAGGCAGGGGGCAAACTGGGGCCAACGTCCTGACTTTC. Translating it yields CALRGRGQTGANVLTF.

Here the CDR3 reads CASSSPLGPDTQYF. In DNA, the CDR3 is TGTGCCAGCTCATCCCCCCTGGGCCCAGATACGCAGTATTTT. J is TRBJ2-3 and V is TRBV18; D not certain. V gave up 5 bases and J gave up 4 bases, with 13 bases separating them. The CDR3 contains 14 residues. Germline values: CDR1 KGHSH, CDR2 LQKENI.

This clonotype occurred once. J is TRBJ1-5 and V is TRBV7-9; D gene uncertain. Per germline, CDR1 SEHNR and CDR2 FQNEAQ (reference sequence). Between the trimmed V and J ends, which lost 9 bases and 0 bases, there was a span of 21 bases. The CDR3 loop spans 17 amino acids. The CDR3 DNA reads as TGTGCCAGTAGTCTATCCCACTCGACGGTTAGCAATCAGCCCCAGCATTTT. Translating gives CASSLSHSTVSNQPQHF.

This rearrangement joins TRBV3-1 to TRBJ2-7, with D perhaps assigned TRBD1 or TRBD2 (5 bases each). Looked up from germline, CDR1 is LGHDT and CDR2 is YNNKEL (reference sequence). The CDR3 is 14 amino acids. V shed 1 base and J shed 2 bases, with 9 bases lying between them. The CDR3 region is CASSQGGVPYEQYV. DNA for the CDR3: TGTGCCAGCAGCCAAGGAGGGGTCCCCTACGAGCAGTACGTC.

The CDR3 DNA reads TGTGCCAGTACCGCGTCGGCGGGGGGGGACTATGGCTACACCTTC. Translation: CASTASAGGDYGYTF. V gene TRBV19 combines with J gene TRBJ1-2; tentatively, D is TRBD1 (5 bases). The V gene lost 7 bases and the J gene lost 3 bases, with 18 bases spanning the gap. Germline V gene sequence: CDR1 LNHDA, CDR2 SQIVND (reference sequence). CDR3 length: 15 amino acids.

Only a few counts were recorded for this clonotype. This chain joins TRBV20-1 and TRBJ2-7, with D tentatively TRBD2 (7 bases). CDR3 length: 14 residues. The germline V gene encodes CDR1 DFQATT and CDR2 SNEGSKA (reference sequence). Trimming removed 5 bases from V and 6 bases from J, with 20 bases in between. The CDR3 region has the DNA TGCAGTGCTCTACAGGGCAGTGGGACTACCGAGCAGTACGTC. Amino acid sequence: CSALQGSGTTEQYV.

This clonotype was observed at least ten times. DNA for the CDR3: TGCAGTGCTAGAGACCAATTGGCCCAGCATTTT. Protein product: CSARDQLAQHF. The chain recombines TRBV20-1 with TRBJ1-5; D not resolved. The CDR3 has 11 residues. Germline values: CDR1 DFQATT, CDR2 SNEGSKA (reference sequence). V was cut by 0 bases and J by 11 bases, with 8 bases left in between.

This clonotype was observed a few times. The rearrangement uses TRBV7-9 and TRBJ1-6, with 7 bases lining up with TRBD1. The CDR3 has 15 amino acids. V lost 6 bases to trimming and J lost 6 bases; unmatched junction nucleotides: 8. Germline V CDR1 and CDR2: SEHNR, FQNEAQ (reference sequence). CDR3 amino acids: CASRTTGTVNSPLHF. In nucleotides, the CDR3 is TGTGCCAGCAGAACGACAGGGACAGTTAATTCACCCCTCCACTTT.

In this sample, this clonotype turned up a few times. This rearrangement joins TRBV20-1 to TRBJ2-3; 14 positions match TRBD2. V shed 6 bases and J 5 bases; nucleotides not matched to a gene: 4. The CDR3 has 14 residues. Germline CDR1 is DFQATT and CDR2 is SNEGSKA (reference sequence). The CDR3 DNA sequence: TGCAGTGCACGGACTAGCGGGGGGTTAGATACGCAGTATTTT. As protein: CSARTSGGLDTQYF.